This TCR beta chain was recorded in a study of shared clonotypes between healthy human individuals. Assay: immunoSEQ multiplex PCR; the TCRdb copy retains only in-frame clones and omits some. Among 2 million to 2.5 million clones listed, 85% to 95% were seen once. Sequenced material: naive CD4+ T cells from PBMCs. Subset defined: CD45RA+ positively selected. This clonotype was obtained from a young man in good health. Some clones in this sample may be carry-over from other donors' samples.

In DNA form, the CDR3 reads TGTGCCAGCAGTCCACCCACGTTGGGACTAGCCTACGAGCAGTACTTC. Translating gives CASSPPTLGLAYEQYF. The chain uses TRBV28 and TRBJ2-7, with 8 nucleotides matching TRBD2. Germline V gene data show CDR1 as MDHEN and CDR2 as SYDVKM. There are 16 residues in the CDR3. V trimming: 5 bases; J trimming: 2 bases; junction bases outside the gene matches: 11.